One and the same sample provided the 17 T cell receptor beta chains below, sequenced in a study of blood T cell repertoires in COVID-19. Here immunoSEQ multiplex PCR was the method, and the copy in TCRdb shows in-frame clones only, minus some. The sample lists around 150,000 clones, around 80% occurring once. Sequenced sample: peripheral blood. These receptors were collected from a man aged 50 to 60 with acute or convalescent COVID-19.

V gene TRBV2 combines with J gene TRBJ2-3, with TRBD2 matching 8 bases. Trimming at V came to 5 bases and at J to 2 bases, leaving 9 bases not matched to a gene. This CDR3 contains 16 residues. CDR1 and CDR2 from the germline V gene are SNHLY and FYNNEI. CDR3 in amino acids: CASSKGVSGATDTQYF. CDR3 nucleotides: TGTGCCAGCAGTAAGGGGGTTAGCGGGGCCACAGATACGCAGTATTTT.

This rearrangement joins TRBV7-6 to TRBJ2-5, with D hard to call. The CDR3 consists of 14 residues. V was clipped by 1 base and J by 1 base, with 7 bases between them. CDR1 is SGHVS and CDR2 is FNYEAQ in the germline V gene. The CDR3 region has the DNA TGTGCCAGCAGCTTAGAGGTAGCCCAAGAGACCCAGTACTTC. Protein sequence: CASSLEVAQETQYF.

The rearrangement uses TRBV18 and TRBJ2-2; 11 nucleotides align to TRBD1. V was pared by 3 bases and J by 2 bases, with 2 bases of the junction left unmatched. In germline, CDR1 is KGHSH, CDR2 LQKENI. This CDR3 is built from 16 residues. The CDR3 DNA is TGTGCCAGCTCACCGGACAGGGGGCGAAACACCGGGGAGCTGTTTTTT. It specifies CASSPDRGRNTGELFF.

The chain employs TRBV6-6 and TRBJ1-1, with a possible D match to TRBD1 (6 bases). CDR1 and CDR2 (germline): MNHNY, SVGAGI (reference sequence). Trimming removed 2 bases from V and 11 bases from J, with 15 bases in between. The CDR3 has 13 residues. The CDR3 bases are TGTGCCAGCAGTTACCTCTCGAACAGGGAGGCTTTCTTT. Its protein is CASSYLSNREAFF.

The chain recombines TRBV2 with TRBJ2-3, with 13 nucleotides matching TRBD2. The CDR3 is 15 residues long. The J segment lost 6 bases and the V segment lost 6 bases, leaving 6 bases of the junction unmatched. Germline-derived CDR1 and CDR2 are SNHLY and FYNNEI. CDR3 DNA: TGTGCCAGCAGCCTCGGACTAGCGGGGGCGGATACGCAGTATTTT. It codes for CASSLGLAGADTQYF. Full variable domain (rest looked up from reference TRBV2 and TRBJ2-3): EPEVTQTPSHQVTQMGQEVILRCVPISNHLYFYWYRQILGQKVEFLVSFYNNEISEKSEIFDDQFSVERPDGSNFTLKIRSTKLEDSAMYFCASSLGLAGADTQYFGPGTRLTVL.

This clone came up once. The chain carries TRBV3-1 (or the pseudogene TRBV3-2) and TRBJ1-1, with 10 bases fitting TRBD1. CDR3 length equals 17 residues. Germline trimming cut 1 base from V and 4 bases from J; bases unmatched to any gene: 9. CDR1 LGHDT and CDR2 YNNKEL come from the germline V gene (reference sequence). The CDR3 loop reads CASSQAVGTGVRTEAFF. The CDR3 region has the DNA TGTGCCAGCAGCCAAGCTGTCGGGACAGGGGTTCGCACTGAAGCTTTCTTT.

The chain uses TRBV4-1 and TRBJ2-1; possibly TRBD2 for D (5 bases). The CDR3 sequence is 14 residues long. Germline CDR1 reads MGHRA; CDR2 reads YSYEKL. V lost 1 base and J lost 8, with 12 bases in between. CDR3 protein: CASSQGGFRDEQFF. In DNA, the CDR3 is TGCGCCAGCAGCCAAGGAGGGTTTCGGGATGAGCAGTTCTTC.

This chain uses TRBV6-5 with TRBJ2-2, with D perhaps matching TRBD1 (6 bases). The germline V gene has CDR1 MNHEY and CDR2 SVGAGI. The CDR3 has 14 residues. The ends were cut back, 7 bases at V and 5 bases at J, with 14 bases in the middle. The CDR3 DNA follows: TGTGCCAGCACCTACAGGGATCGGACCGGGGAGCTGTTTTTT. Translated: CASTYRDRTGELFF.

The CDR3 spells CASSIGVDRKNEKLFF. Written as DNA, the CDR3 is TGTGCCAGCAGTATAGGGGTCGACAGGAAAAATGAAAAACTGTTTTTT. This chain links TRBV27 with TRBJ1-4, with D perhaps matching TRBD1 (6 bases). Germline lookup yields CDR1 MNHEY and CDR2 SMNVEV (reference sequence). V was cut by 5 bases and J by 5 bases, with 18 bases left in between. The CDR3 has 16 amino acids.

The V and J genes are TRBV5-1 and TRBJ1-6, with TRBD1 identical over 9 bases. Trimming at V came to 3 bases and at J to 8 bases, leaving 6 bases not matched to a gene. CDR1 is SGHRS, CDR2 YFSETQ, per germline. The length of the CDR3 is 15 residues. In DNA, the CDR3 is TGCGCCAGCAGCTCCGGGACAGGGAGGTATTCACCCCTCCACTTT. The encoded protein is CASSSGTGRYSPLHF.

This clone was recorded once. The chain joins TRBV11-2 to TRBJ1-5, with TRBD1 matching over 10 bases. CDR3 size: 18 residues. Germline CDR1 SGHAT, CDR2 FQNNGV. Trimming cost V 0 bases and J 4 bases; bases outside gene matches: 9. CDR3 sequence reads: CASSLDHDRGLMNQPQHF. DNA of the CDR3: TGTGCCAGCAGCTTAGATCACGACAGGGGGCTCATGAATCAGCCCCAGCATTTT. Full variable domain (rest looked up from reference TRBV11-2 and TRBJ1-5): EAGVAQSPRYKIIEKRQSVAFWCNPISGHATLYWYQQILGQGPKLLIQFQNNGVVDDSQLPKDRFSAERLKGVDSTLKIQPAKLEDSAVYLCASSLDHDRGLMNQPQHFGDGTRLSIL.

The chain is built from TRBV6-1 and TRBJ2-5; TRBD1 matches 7 bases. The CDR3 covers 15 residues. V was pared by 3 bases and J by 2 bases, with 6 bases of the junction left unmatched. Germline CDR1 and CDR2: MNHNS and SASEGT. DNA of the CDR3: TGTGCCAGCAGTGATCGGGGACAGATACAAGAGACCCAGTACTTC. Residues: CASSDRGQIQETQYF.

This chain links TRBV10-3 with TRBJ1-1; D is possibly TRBD1 (5 bases). Trimming cost V 2 bases and J 4 bases, with 20 bases left between them. Looked up from germline, CDR1 is ENHRY and CDR2 is SYGVKD. The length of the CDR3 is 17 residues. CDR3 protein: CAISEIPGRGKGTEAFF. The DNA for the CDR3 is TGTGCCATCAGTGAGATTCCAGGGAGGGGTAAGGGCACTGAAGCTTTCTTT.

The chain recombines TRBV7-8 with TRBJ2-7; 11 positions agree with TRBD1. V shed 5 bases and J 2 bases; nucleotides not matched to a gene: 8. The CDR3 has 16 residues. The germline CDR1 and CDR2 sequences are SGHVS and FQNEAQ. The DNA for the CDR3 is TGTGCCAGCAGCGTAGGGACAGGGGGATTGACCTACGAGCAGTACGTC. Residues: CASSVGTGGLTYEQYV.

The chain uses TRBV30 and TRBJ1-2; TRBD1 matches at 8 bases. From germline, CDR1 is GTSNPN and CDR2 SVGIG (reference sequence). The CDR3 is made up of 14 amino acids. Germline trimming cut 0 bases from V and 5 bases from J; bases unmatched to any gene: 5. CDR3 sequence reads: CAWSVPRGPYGYTF. The CDR3 DNA is TGTGCCTGGAGTGTACCCAGGGGGCCGTATGGCTACACCTTC.

The chain employs TRBV27 and TRBJ2-1; 9 bases fit TRBD1. The germline CDR1 and CDR2 sequences are MNHEY and SMNVEV (reference sequence). V lost 6 bases to trimming and J lost 4 bases; unmatched junction nucleotides: 10. The CDR3 totals 16 residues. CDR3 loop: CASSGGTGTGYNEQFF. CDR3 in DNA: TGTGCCAGCAGCGGGGGGACAGGGACAGGATACAATGAGCAGTTCTTC.

The chain links TRBV7-8 to TRBJ2-7, with TRBD2 matching over 13 bases. After removal of 5 bases from V and 2 bases from J, the junction contained 15 bases not matched to a gene. The CDR3 contains 19 residues. Germline CDR1 SGHVS, CDR2 FQNEAQ. The DNA for the CDR3 is TGTGCCAGCAGCGCCTCACTAGCGGGGGGGCCTCCCGGAGCCTACGAGCAGTACGTC. Its translation is CASSASLAGGPPGAYEQYV.